This T cell receptor (beta chain) originates from a study of identical twins. This clonotype was counted only a few times. Its antigen is not known. Study findings and constraints: Within beta out-of-frame sequences, the excess sharing observed between twins was weaker.

TCRdb reanalysed the 5' RACE reads using MiXCR and keeps one entry per CDR3 protein. The sample lists approximately 630,000 distinct CDR3 sequences, about 7.1% occurring once. The V and J ends lost 4 bases and 1 base respectively, with 13 bases between them. The length of the CDR3 is 15 residues. CDR1 and CDR2 from the germline V gene are MDHEN and SYDVKM. A further study also used this sample, focusing on yellow fever vaccine responses in identical twins.

V usage is TRBV28 and J usage is TRBJ1-1, with D unresolved. The sequence was collected from a woman younger than 30 in good health. The sequenced sample consisted of PBMCs. CDR3 loop: CASSSADRENTEAFF. The CDR3 coding sequence is TGTGCCAGCAGTTCAGCAGACCGGGAGAACACTGAAGCTTTCTTT.